This TCR beta chain is drawn from a study of blood T cell repertoires in COVID-19 (dated by TCRdb to about 2020). In the study overall: Collaborator samples came from the United States, Italy and Spain and covered acute and convalescent phases of COVID-19. The material from the prospective study consisted of cDNA or gDNA derived from T cells, B-cell-depleted T cells, or PBMCs. Subjects who had been exposed to COVID-19, were actively infected with it, or had recovered from it provided the deeply sampled blood TCRbeta repertoires that made up the dataset. The repertoires were released in a freely available public database meant as a resource for research on the immune response to SARS-CoV-2. The samples were drawn from the first 160 participants of the ongoing ImmuneRACE study and from under 1,500 subjects provided by 6 global collaborators. A de-identified subject ID, COVID-19 status, age in years and sex were almost always included in the sample metadata. Where available, HLA class I and class II types were obtained from metadata supplied by the sample provider rather than from assay-based typing.

TCRbeta CDR3 regions were amplified from genomic DNA by means of the immunoSEQ Assay, a bias-controlled multiplex PCR. Per the source publication's procedure: The number of nucleated cells in each sample was estimated from the amplification of reference gene primers within the assay. To quantify the absolute abundance of each unique TCRbeta CDR3 rearrangement, sequence reads were collapsed and filtered. For each sample, productive Simpson clonality was calculated as the square root of Simpson's diversity index across productive rearrangements. TCRdb obtained this table from immuneACCESS and retained in-frame rearrangements with V and J assigned. These tables miss some clones; where compared with another copy, unresolved V genes account for less than half of the shortfall, and the remainder is unexplained. D and trimming were read from the DNA, whereas the V and J calls and clone size are those reported in that table. This sample holds about 270,000 clones; under 95% were observed only once. About 2.5% of the sample is taken by the ten largest.

The junction carries 13 bases between V and J, which are trimmed by 3 bases and 4 bases respectively. CDR1 and CDR2 were assigned from the germline V gene as SGHVS and FQNEAQ. Its CDR3 holds 15 amino acids, cysteine through phenylalanine. The only DNA kept is the CDR3, 45 bases in frame from the first base. Enrolling through a virtual design, the prospective study's participants ranged in age from roughly 18 to 95 years and lived across 24 United States geographic areas. In the prospective study, cohorts were assigned on the basis of participant-reported clinical history obtained from a screening survey and a study questionnaire. Mobile phlebotomists in the prospective study collected whole blood, serum and a nasopharyngeal or oropharyngeal swab from every participant. Participants in the prospective study had the option to provide additional blood draws and questionnaires over an approximately two-month period. Blood samples from the prospective study were shipped frozen or at room temperature prior to DNA extraction.

This clone was observed a single time. No antigen is known for it. No qualities accompany the bases; no much larger clone lies one base away. Broad study findings and their caveats: How much clinical and demographic metadata was included differed by source and by participant, and the metadata was provided uncurated.

Sequenced: PBMCs or T cells enriched from blood (not recorded which). This TCR was recovered from a woman aged 40 to 49 with acute COVID-19. The chain was built from TRBV7-8 and TRBJ1-3, with the D gene uncertain. DNA sequence: TGTGCCAGCAGCTTTTACTGGGGAGAGGGAAACACCATATATTTT. This codes for CASSFYWGEGNTIYF.